The 21 T cell receptor beta chains presented below share a single source sample, sequenced in a study of OX40 agonist ivuxolimab in advanced cancers. TCRdb's copy holds only in-frame clones and misses some; the assay was immunoSEQ multiplex PCR. The top ten clones hold about 4% of a sample with around 40,000 clones, 80% of them seen once. This material consisted of CD4+ or CD8+ T cells sorted from blood, taken in a trial of the OX40 agonist ivuxolimab. These receptors came from an adult with an advanced solid tumor such as melanoma, head and neck, liver or kidney cancer.

This clone came up a few times. The chain uses TRBV7-9 and TRBJ1-5, with D perhaps matching TRBD1 (5 bases). This CDR3 spans 16 amino acids. Trimming removed 1 base from V and 5 bases from J, with 15 bases in between. The germline V gene encodes CDR1 SEHNR and CDR2 FQNEAQ (reference sequence). CDR3 sequence (DNA): TGTGCCAGCAGCTTAGGACCTCCGGGACGGCATCAGCCCCAGCATTTT. Residues: CASSLGPPGRHQPQHF.

The chain's CDR3 is CASSLRATGGYEKLFF. The CDR3 DNA reads TGTGCCAGCAGCTTGCGCGCAACAGGGGGGTATGAAAAACTGTTTTTT. This rearrangement joins TRBV5-4 to TRBJ1-4; 8 nucleotides match TRBD1. This CDR3 region has 16 residues. CDR1 is SGHNT, CDR2 YYREEE, per germline (reference sequence). V shed 1 base, J shed 6 bases, and the junction held 8 bases outside the gene matches.

The chain is built from TRBV13 and TRBJ1-1, with a possible D match to TRBD1 (5 bases). CDR3 length: 15 amino acids. Trimming shortened V by 4 bases and J by 6 bases, and 18 bases separated the two germline ends. Germline V gene data show CDR1 as PRHDT and CDR2 as FYEKMQ (reference sequence). CDR3 coding DNA: TGTGCCAGCAGCTCCCGTTTGGGGGTATTGCCTGAAGCTTTCTTT. Protein product: CASSSRLGVLPEAFF. Drawing the rest from reference TRBV13 and TRBJ1-1, the complete variable domain is AAGVIQSPRHLIKEKRETATLKCYPIPRHDTVYWYQQGPGQDPQFLISFYEKMQSDKGSIPDRFSAQQFSDYHSELNMSSLELGDSALYFCASSSRLGVLPEAFFGQGTRLTVV.

The chain combines TRBV5-1 with TRBJ1-1, with 8 bases lining up with TRBD1. Germline V gives CDR1 SGHRS, CDR2 YFSETQ. The CDR3 totals 14 residues. The V segment lost 4 bases and the J segment 4 bases; nucleotides outside the gene matches: 6. The CDR3 nucleotides are TGCGCCAGCAGCAACCGACAGGGGAGCACTGAAGCTTTCTTT. This sequence encodes CASSNRQGSTEAFF.

V usage is TRBV5-6 and J usage is TRBJ2-3, with TRBD1 matching 9 bases. Looked up from germline, CDR1 is SGHDT and CDR2 is YYEEEE. The CDR3 is 16 amino acids. V lost 4 bases and J lost 0; bases outside the gene matches: 6. The CDR3 region is CASSPDRGVSTDTQYF. CDR3 nucleotide sequence: TGTGCCAGCAGCCCCGACAGGGGGGTGAGCACAGATACGCAGTATTTT.

V and J are TRBV11-2 and TRBJ2-3; 10 nucleotides align to TRBD1. Germline-derived CDR1 and CDR2 are SGHAT and FQNNGV. The CDR3 has 16 residues. J was trimmed by 1 base and V by 1 base; bases with no gene match: 2. The CDR3 DNA is TGTGCCAGCAGCTTAGCCGGGACAGGGGGCACAGATACGCAGTATTTT. It translates to CASSLAGTGGTDTQYF.

The CDR3 sequence: CAWSTGGRSDSPLHF. The CDR3 coding sequence is TGTGCCTGGAGTACGGGGGGCCGCTCTGATTCACCCCTCCACTTT. The chain combines TRBV30 with TRBJ1-6; maybe TRBD1 (6 bases). The CDR3 is 15 residues long. V lost 2 bases and J 8 bases, leaving 16 bases between the germline ends. From germline, CDR1 is GTSNPN and CDR2 SVGIG (reference sequence).

This clone was seen a handful of times. V gene TRBV29-1 combines with J gene TRBJ2-5; 10 bases agree with TRBD1. J gave up 8 bases and V 1 base, and 4 bases lay outside the gene matches. This CDR3 comprises 13 residues. Germline-derived CDR1 and CDR2 are SQVTM and ANQGSEA. This CDR3 reads CSVEADRGRTQYF. The CDR3 coding sequence is TGCAGCGTTGAAGCAGACAGGGGGCGAACCCAGTACTTC.

The genes are TRBV27 and TRBJ2-5, with D possibly being TRBD2 (6 bases). V was pared by 0 bases and J by 5 bases, with 10 bases between. CDR3 length equals 14 residues. Per germline, CDR1 MNHEY and CDR2 SMNVEV (reference sequence). The CDR3 spells CASSLSGGGETQYF. CDR3 in DNA: TGTGCCAGCAGTTTATCGGGAGGCGGGGAGACCCAGTACTTC.

This chain connects TRBV28 to TRBJ2-6; 7 positions match TRBD1. The germline V gene has CDR1 MDHEN and CDR2 SYDVKM. CDR3 length: 15 amino acids. The V and J ends lost 7 bases and 1 base, in that order; junction bases with no gene match: 4. The CDR3 here is CASTTGVSGANVLTF. The CDR3 DNA is TGTGCCAGCACTACAGGGGTATCTGGGGCCAACGTCCTGACTTTC. Using reference TRBV28 and TRBJ2-6 for the parts outside the CDR3, the full variable domain is DVKVTQSSRYLVKRTGEKVFLECVQDMDHENMFWYRQDPGLGLRLIYFSYDVKMKEKGDIPEGYSVSREKKERFSLILESASTNQTSMYLCASTTGVSGANVLTFGAGSRLTVL.

A single count supports this clone. The chain is built from TRBV7-2 and TRBJ1-5; D gene uncertain. Germline V lookup: CDR1 SGHTA, CDR2 FQGNSA. The CDR3 length is 14 residues. V was shortened by 5 bases and J by 2 bases, with 10 bases between the two germline ends. CDR3 sequence: CASSGSRGNQPQHF. CDR3 DNA sequence: TGTGCCAGCAGCGGATCGAGGGGCAATCAGCCCCAGCATTTT.

A few counts support this clone. The genes are TRBV5-5 and TRBJ1-2, with a possible D match to TRBD1 (5 bases). V was clipped by 7 bases and J by 1 base, with 20 bases between them. This CDR3 is 16 amino acids long. CDR1 and CDR2 from the germline V gene are SGHKS and YYEKEE (reference sequence). Here the CDR3 DNA reads TGTGCCAGCTCCCACGAGGGACTGAAGTATAACTATGGCTACACCTTC. It specifies CASSHEGLKYNYGYTF.

This clone has a single count. This chain uses TRBV5-5 with TRBJ2-7; TRBD2 matches 7 bases. The CDR3 contains 15 residues. The germline V gene encodes CDR1 SGHKS and CDR2 YYEKEE (reference sequence). J was trimmed by 3 bases and V by 4 bases; bases with no gene match: 10. For the CDR3, the DNA is TGTGCCAGCAGCCCCGGGCAAGCGGGAAGCTACGAGCAGTACTTC. Encoded protein: CASSPGQAGSYEQYF.

This sequence joins TRBV7-2 and TRBJ1-5, with TRBD1 as a possible D gene (5 bases). The CDR3 has 13 amino acids. Trimming shortened V by 5 bases and J by 5 bases, and 10 bases separated the two germline ends. Looked up from germline, CDR1 is SGHTA and CDR2 is FQGNSA. The CDR3: CASSRRGDQPQHF. DNA for the CDR3: TGTGCCAGCAGCCGCCGGGGGGATCAGCCCCAGCATTTT.

This rearrangement joins TRBV21-1 to TRBJ2-2. TRBV21-1 is a pseudogene locus. The CDR3 totals 15 residues. Written as DNA, the CDR3 is TGTGCCAGCATTCCTAGGGTGATCCCCACCGGGGAGCTGTTTTTT. Translated: CASIPRVIPTGELFF.

This clone came up once. The J gene is TRBJ2-3, the V gene TRBV7-3, with no clear D. The CDR3 runs to 15 residues. Trimming removed 1 base from V and 0 bases from J, with 8 bases in between. Per the germline V gene, CDR1 is SGHTA and CDR2 is FQGTGA. CDR3 residues: CASSLSGLSTDTQYF. CDR3 coding DNA: TGTGCCAGCAGCTTAAGCGGTCTTAGCACAGATACGCAGTATTTT.

The sample holds one count of this clone. The chain is built from TRBV19 and TRBJ1-5, with unresolved D. Germline lookup yields CDR1 LNHDA and CDR2 SQIVND (reference sequence). V lost 8 bases, J lost 2 bases, and 10 bases lay in between. This CDR3 comprises 13 residues. The CDR3 DNA follows: TGTGCCAGTCTCGGTCCCGGCAATCAGCCCCAGCATTTT. As protein: CASLGPGNQPQHF.

This sequence joins TRBV13 and TRBJ2-7, with D maybe TRBD2 (5 bases). Trimming stripped 7 bases from V and 1 base from J, with 11 bases between. The CDR3 runs to 13 residues. The germline V gene has CDR1 PRHDT and CDR2 FYEKMQ (reference sequence). CDR3 sequence reads: CASKAVQSYEQYF. Here the CDR3 DNA reads TGTGCCAGCAAAGCGGTCCAATCCTACGAGCAGTACTTC.

This clone was detected only once. The rearrangement joins TRBV18 to TRBJ1-5; D possibly corresponds to TRBD1 (5 bases). Trimming removed 6 bases at V and 2 bases at J, with 14 bases between. Germline V gives CDR1 KGHSH, CDR2 LQKENI. This CDR3 is 15 amino acids long. Here the CDR3 reads CASSPGRGGNQPQHF. The CDR3 DNA reads as TGTGCCAGCTCCCCCGGGAGAGGGGGCAATCAGCCCCAGCATTTT.

This clone has only one observation. The chain employs TRBV7-6 and TRBJ2-7; no definite D call. This CDR3 has 13 amino acids. Between the trimmed V and J ends, which lost 2 bases and 3 bases, there was a span of 8 bases. CDR1 and CDR2 from the germline V gene are SGHVS and FNYEAQ. As DNA, the CDR3 is TGTGCCAGCAGCTTATTGATTGGCTACGAGCAGTACTTC. Its protein is CASSLLIGYEQYF.

The V call is TRBV5-1, the J call TRBJ2-2; 12 positions match TRBD2. Trimming took 6 bases from V and 5 from J; bases not matched to a gene: 8. The CDR3 contains 16 residues. Germline V gives CDR1 SGHRS, CDR2 YFSETQ. CDR3 residues: CASTPRLAGETGELFF. CDR3 sequence (DNA): TGCGCCAGCACCCCCCGACTAGCGGGGGAGACCGGGGAGCTGTTTTTT.